The next 9 T cell receptor beta chains were all read from a single sample in a study of blood T cell repertoires in COVID-19. Produced via immunoSEQ multiplex PCR; TCRdb's table is partial and in-frame only. The data show more than 250,000 clones, 65% to 90% seen once. Material for sequencing was peripheral blood. These receptors all come from a man aged 50 to 60 with active or convalescent COVID-19.

This clone was detected once. CDR3 amino acids: CASSDRGGKMNTEAFF. As DNA, the CDR3 is TGTGCCAGCTCGGACAGGGGGGGGAAAATGAACACTGAAGCTTTCTTT. The J gene is TRBJ1-1, the V gene TRBV18; the match to TRBD1 covers 10 bases. This CDR3 comprises 16 residues. Germline CDR1 is KGHSH and CDR2 is LQKENI. Trimming cost V 6 bases and J 0 bases; bases outside gene matches: 7.

This clone was counted a few times. In nucleotides, the CDR3 is TGTGCCAGCAGTGGGGGGGACAGGGGGCGCAAAGATGAGCAGTTCTTC. Protein product: CASSGGDRGRKDEQFF. J is TRBJ2-1 and V is TRBV6-1; TRBD1 matches at 12 bases. CDR1 and CDR2 from the germline V gene are MNHNS and SASEGT. The CDR3 has 16 amino acids. Germline trimming cut 4 bases from V and 8 bases from J; bases unmatched to any gene: 9.

The chain couples TRBV15 to TRBJ1-2; D is possibly TRBD1 (5 bases). The germline gives CDR1 LNHNV, CDR2 YYDKDF (reference sequence). The length of the CDR3 is 15 residues. The V end lost 5 bases, the J end lost 4 bases, and 17 bases lay between the germline ends. The CDR3 region has the DNA TGTGCCACCAGCCCGGAATGGGGCCCCACCTATGGCTACACCTTC. The encoded protein is CATSPEWGPTYGYTF.

This CDR3 is CAISESSGKYGYTF. The CDR3 DNA reads TGTGCCATCAGTGAGTCCTCAGGAAAGTATGGCTACACCTTC. This sequence joins TRBV10-3 and TRBJ1-2; D unresolved. The CDR3 extends over 14 amino acids. In germline, CDR1 is ENHRY, CDR2 SYGVKD. Deletions cut 0 bases from V and 5 bases from J, with 10 bases between.

The rearrangement links TRBV9 to TRBJ2-1, with D possibly TRBD2 on 5 matching bases. Trimming shortened V by 0 bases and J by 0 bases, and 10 bases separated the two germline ends. This CDR3 contains 16 residues. The V gene's germline CDR1 is SGDLS and CDR2 YYNGEE. The CDR3 protein is CASSVGGRYSYNEQFF. The CDR3 DNA reads as TGTGCCAGCAGCGTAGGTGGGAGATACTCCTACAATGAGCAGTTCTTC.

The genes are TRBV3-1 (or the pseudogene TRBV3-2) and TRBJ2-6; 11 nucleotides line up with TRBD2. The trim removed 5 bases at V and 0 bases at J, leaving 6 bases unmatched. CDR3 size: 18 residues. Germline values: CDR1 LGHDT, CDR2 YNNKEL (reference sequence). This chain's CDR3 is CASSTGLAGNSGANVLTF. The CDR3 coding sequence is TGTGCCAGCAGCACCGGACTAGCGGGCAACTCTGGGGCCAACGTCCTGACTTTC.

The rearrangement uses TRBV7-9 and TRBJ1-1; 9 bases match TRBD1. The CDR3 totals 14 residues. Germline V gene lookup returns CDR1 SEHNR and CDR2 FQNEAQ (reference sequence). CDR3 DNA sequence: TGTAGACCCTTGGGGGGACAGGGTGTAACTGAAGCTTTCTTT. Translating gives CRPLGGQGVTEAFF.

The chain is built from TRBV18 and TRBJ2-2, with D uncertain. The V gene's germline CDR1 is KGHSH and CDR2 LQKENI. CDR3 length: 13 amino acids. V shed 3 bases and J shed 5 bases, with 7 bases lying between them. The chain's CDR3 is CASSPTSTGELFF. The CDR3 nucleotides are TGTGCCAGCTCACCCACCAGTACCGGGGAGCTGTTTTTT.

The rearrangement joins TRBV25-1 to TRBJ2-7; TRBD2 aligns across 12 bases. This CDR3 is built from 17 residues. J lost 4 bases, V lost 1 base, and 8 bases had no gene match. The V gene's germline CDR1 is MGHDK and CDR2 SYGVNS. This CDR3 is CASSESLGLAGRYEQYF. CDR3 in DNA: TGTGCCAGCAGTGAATCCTTGGGACTAGCGGGTCGGTACGAGCAGTACTTC.